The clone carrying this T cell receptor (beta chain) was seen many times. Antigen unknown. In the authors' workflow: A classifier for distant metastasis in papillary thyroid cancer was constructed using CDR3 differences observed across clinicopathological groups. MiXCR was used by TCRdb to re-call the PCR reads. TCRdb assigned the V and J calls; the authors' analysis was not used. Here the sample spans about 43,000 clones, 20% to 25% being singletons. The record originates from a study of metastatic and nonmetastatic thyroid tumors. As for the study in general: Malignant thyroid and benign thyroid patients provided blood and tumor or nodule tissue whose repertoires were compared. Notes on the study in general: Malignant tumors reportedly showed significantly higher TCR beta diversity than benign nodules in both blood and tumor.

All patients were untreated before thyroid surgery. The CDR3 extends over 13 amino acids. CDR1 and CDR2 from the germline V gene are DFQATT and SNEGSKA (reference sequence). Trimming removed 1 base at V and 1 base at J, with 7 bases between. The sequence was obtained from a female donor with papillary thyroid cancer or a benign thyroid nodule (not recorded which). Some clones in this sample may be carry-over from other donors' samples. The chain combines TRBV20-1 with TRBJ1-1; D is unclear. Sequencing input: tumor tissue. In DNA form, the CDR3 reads TGCAGTGCTAGAGCCGACGAGAACACTGAAGCTTTCTTT. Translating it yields CSARADENTEAFF.